This entry lists 10 T cell receptor beta chains sequenced from one sample in a study of blood T cell repertoires in COVID-19 (dated by TCRdb to about 2020). Library preparation used the immunoSEQ multiplex PCR assay. The immuneACCESS repertoire file appears here via TCRdb, limited to in-frame rearrangements. These files lack a portion of the clones; in checked studies, under half of the deficit traces to unresolved V genes, and the cause of the others is not known. The sample has over 130,000 clones on record, 70% to 90% of them singletons. The top ten clones comprise roughly 9.6% of the sample. Sequencing was performed on peripheral blood. The receptors were sampled from a woman of 80 years or more with acute or convalescent COVID-19.

This clone was recorded only once. The chain couples TRBV7-6 to TRBJ1-4, with TRBD1 as a possible D gene (5 bases). Trimming shortened V by 2 bases and J by 8 bases, and 15 bases separated the two germline ends. Germline-derived CDR1 and CDR2 are SGHVS and FNYEAQ. This CDR3 region has 15 residues. The CDR3 is CASSLRQTIGEKLFF. Here the CDR3 DNA reads TGTGCCAGCAGCTTACGACAGACGATAGGGGAAAAACTGTTTTTT.

The chain joins TRBV4-2 to TRBJ2-7; 8 bases match TRBD1. The ends lost 5 bases at V and 1 base at J; junction bases unmatched: 13. The CDR3 sequence is 17 residues long. Germline assignment: CDR1 LGHNA and CDR2 YNFKEQ. CDR3 DNA sequence: TGTGCCAGCAGCAACCACCGGGACAGGTTTTATTCCTACGAGCAGTACTTC. The encoded protein is CASSNHRDRFYSYEQYF.

This sequence joins TRBV2 and TRBJ1-2, with D unclear. The ends were cut back, 5 bases at V and 5 bases at J, with 6 bases in the middle. Germline CDR1 reads SNHLY; CDR2 reads FYNNEI. The CDR3 sequence is 11 residues long. CDR3 coding DNA: TGTGCCAGCAGTTCCTATTATGGCTACACCTTC. Residues: CASSSYYGYTF.

The V gene is TRBV11-3, the J gene TRBJ2-5, with a tentative D call TRBD1 (6 bases). CDR1 and CDR2 (germline): SGHNT, YENEEA. V lost 4 bases to trimming and J lost 0 bases, with 15 bases between them. The CDR3 is made up of 16 amino acids. For the CDR3, the DNA is TGTGCCAGCAGCTGGGGAAGAGACAGGTACCAAGAGACCCAGTACTTC. This gives the protein CASSWGRDRYQETQYF.

The rearrangement joins TRBV28 to TRBJ1-5, with unresolved D. Germline CDR1 and CDR2: MDHEN and SYDVKM. The CDR3 runs to 12 residues. Trimming pared 3 bases from V and 10 bases from J, leaving 10 bases between. In DNA, the CDR3 is TGTGCCAGCAGTTTGGCTGTGATTCCCCAGCATTTT. As protein: CASSLAVIPQHF.

The gene calls are TRBV5-1 and TRBJ2-6, with TRBD1 matching 7 bases. V dropped 4 bases and J dropped 4; count of bases not matched to a gene: 5. Germline V gene data show CDR1 as SGHRS and CDR2 as YFSETQ. This CDR3 is 15 amino acids long. The CDR3 here is CASSQTGSGANVLTF. For the CDR3, the DNA is TGCGCCAGCAGCCAGACAGGGTCGGGGGCCAACGTCCTGACTTTC.

This chain joins TRBV5-1 and TRBJ1-4; unclear D gene. The V gene's germline CDR1 is SGHRS and CDR2 YFSETQ. The CDR3 covers 14 residues. The ends were cut back, 3 bases at V and 0 bases at J, with 6 bases in the middle. The CDR3 sequence is CASSSEATNEKLFF. The DNA for the CDR3 is TGCGCCAGCAGCTCAGAAGCAACTAATGAAAAACTGTTTTTT.

The chain has TRBV5-1 and TRBJ1-1, with a tentative D call TRBD1 (5 bases). Trimming removed 3 bases at V and 1 base at J, with 16 bases between. Germline loops: CDR1 SGHRS, CDR2 YFSETQ. The CDR3 has 16 amino acids. CDR3 residues: CASSSSLGRGNTEAFF. The CDR3 nucleotides are TGCGCCAGCAGCTCCTCCCTGGGGCGAGGGAACACTGAAGCTTTCTTT. Based on the CDR3 plus reference TRBV5-1 and TRBJ1-1, the full variable domain is KAGVTQTPRYLIKTRGQQVTLSCSPISGHRSVSWYQQTPGQGLQFLFEYFSETQRNKGNFPGRFSGRQFSNSRSEMNVSTLELGDSALYLCASSSSLGRGNTEAFFGQGTRLTVV.

The V call is TRBV5-1, the J call TRBJ2-7, with D possibly matching TRBD1 (6 bases). The CDR3 totals 15 residues. V was shortened by 0 bases and J by 1 base, with 11 bases between the two germline ends. Germline V gene lookup returns CDR1 SGHRS and CDR2 YFSETQ. The CDR3 here is CASSLVAGESYEQYF. CDR3 nucleotide sequence: TGCGCCAGCAGCTTGGTAGCAGGGGAATCCTACGAGCAGTACTTC.

This clone has just a few counts. This chain connects TRBV19 to TRBJ1-1; D possibly corresponds to TRBD1 (6 bases). Trimming stripped 4 bases from V and 2 bases from J, with 11 bases between. CDR1 is LNHDA, CDR2 SQIVND, per germline (reference sequence). The CDR3 covers 14 residues. The CDR3 reads CASSRSGHNTEAFF. In DNA form, the CDR3 reads TGTGCCAGTAGTAGATCGGGACACAACACTGAAGCTTTCTTT.